The rows below give T cell receptor beta chains drawn from one sample of a study of T cells after yellow fever vaccination. One entry per CDR3 protein results from TCRdb running MiXCR on the 5' RACE reads. Of more than 350,000 distinct CDR3 sequences detected, 11% appear once; the ten largest clones hold 18%. The source material was PBMCs, sampled on the day of the first yellow fever vaccination. Source of these receptors: a man in his late teens or twenties who received the YFV17D yellow fever vaccine. Each CDR3 is given with its conserved first and last residue. A D gene is named only where the DNA matches it firmly. Clone size is given for some rows only: seen once, a few or many times, or a class if the clone is expanded.

D gene	V gene	clone size	J gene	CDR3 length	CDR3 protein	CDR3 DNA
TRBD2	TRBV12-3/TRBV12-4	few	TRBJ2-1	17	CASSLQASGGIYNEQFF	TGTGCCAGCAGTTTACAGGCTAGCGGGGGAATTTACAATGAGCAGTTCTTC
.	TRBV7-9	many	TRBJ2-1	15	CASSPLRLGHNEQFF	TGTGCCAGCAGCCCGTTGCGCCTCGGCCACAATGAGCAGTTCTTC
.	TRBV7-2	.	TRBJ1-2	14	CASSLGPPNYGYTF	TGTGCCAGCAGCTTAGGACCCCCCAACTATGGCTACACCTTC
.	TRBV5-1	many	TRBJ2-3	12	CASSFNTDTQYF	TGTGCCAGCAGCTTTAACACAGATACGCAGTATTTT
.	TRBV5-5	few	TRBJ2-1	15	CASSPRDGTYNEQFF	TGTGCCAGCAGCCCCCGGGACGGAACCTACAATGAGCAGTTCTTC
TRBD2	TRBV5-1	few	TRBJ2-3	16	CASSLVAGGLTDTQYF	TGCGCCAGCAGCTTGGTAGCGGGGGGCCTAACAGATACGCAGTATTTT
TRBD1	TRBV24-1	few	TRBJ2-3	16	CATSGKQGEGTDTQYF	TGTGCCACCAGTGGCAAACAGGGGGAAGGTACGGATACGCAGTATTTT
.	TRBV7-2	.	TRBJ2-7	15	CASVSSGGAAYEQYF	TGTGCCAGCGTGTCTTCGGGCGGGGCGGCCTACGAGCAGTACTTC
.	TRBV24-1	.	TRBJ2-3	13	CATSARDGWAQYF	TGTGCCACCAGTGCTAGAGATGGTTGGGCGCAGTATTTT
.	TRBV12-3/TRBV12-4	.	TRBJ1-1	15	CASSSPTTRNTEAFF	TGTGCCAGCAGTTCCCCAACCACTCGGAACACTGAAGCTTTCTTT
.	TRBV4-2	.	TRBJ2-2	12	CASSQSRGELFF	TGTGCCAGCAGCCAATCCCGCGGGGAGCTGTTTTTT
.	TRBV27	.	TRBJ2-7	18	CASSYPDRIPKGSYEQYF	TGTGCCAGCAGTTATCCGGACAGAATCCCAAAGGGGTCCTACGAGCAGTACTTC
.	TRBV5-1	.	TRBJ2-7	15	CASSFLVDASYEQYF	TGCGCCAGCAGCTTCTTAGTGGACGCCTCCTACGAGCAGTACTTC
.	TRBV4-1	few	TRBJ2-2	14	CASSVNRNTGELFF	TGCGCCAGCAGTGTCAACAGGAACACCGGGGAGCTGTTTTTT
.	TRBV15	few	TRBJ1-1	14	CATRRPPLNTEAFF	TGTGCCACCAGGAGGCCCCCCCTGAACACTGAAGCTTTCTTT
.	TRBV27	.	TRBJ1-5	15	CASSLVGRSGQPQHF	TGTGCCAGCAGTTTAGTAGGGAGGTCGGGTCAGCCCCAGCATTTT